This TCR beta chain was retrieved from a study of response to subunit inactivated influenza vaccine. In this sample, this clonotype turned up a few times. Its antigen is currently unknown. Broader study findings: The authors suggested that few new T cells are recruited per seasonal influenza vaccination.

TCRdb independently ran MiXCR on the RT-PCR reads; one entry per CDR3 protein. Of around 300,000 distinct CDR3 sequences listed, 22% are singletons. V shed 6 bases and J shed 1 base, with 9 bases lying between them. The CDR3 contains 12 residues. CDR1 is DFQATT, CDR2 SNEGSKA, per germline (reference sequence). The source was PBMCs from blood, collected around 22 months after vaccination. This sequence was found in a man aged 45-69 years who received an inactivated influenza vaccine. The chain has TRBV20-1 and TRBJ1-1; D is unresolved. CDR3 region: CSAKTANTEAFF. The CDR3 DNA reads TGCAGTGCGAAGACGGCGAACACTGAAGCTTTCTTT.